One sample yielded the 16 T cell receptor beta chains listed below, sequenced in a study of blood T cell repertoires in COVID-19. Clones were sequenced by immunoSEQ multiplex PCR, and TCRdb holds only the in-frame ones, with some missing. The data contain 150,000 to 200,000 clones, approximately 81% of them singletons. The specimen sequenced was peripheral blood. These receptors originate from a woman between 65 and 79 years old with COVID-19, enrolled during active disease.

The chain links TRBV11-3 to TRBJ2-2; 7 nucleotides line up with TRBD1. The CDR3 totals 16 residues. With 5 bases clipped from V and 6 bases from J, the junction kept 12 bases outside the gene matches. Germline CDR1 and CDR2: SGHNT and YENEEA. CDR3: CASSQNRGKRAGELFF. The CDR3 region has the DNA TGTGCCAGCAGCCAAAACAGGGGAAAGAGGGCCGGGGAGCTGTTTTTT.

The DNA of the CDR3 is TGTGCCACCCACCGAGTGGCGGGAGGTTTGGGCATTCAGTACTTC. Protein sequence: CATHRVAGGLGIQYF. The rearrangement joins TRBV6-5 to TRBJ2-4; 8 bases agree with TRBD2. V was clipped by 10 bases and J by 9 bases; unmatched bases: 17. Looked up from germline, CDR1 is MNHEY and CDR2 is SVGAGI. The CDR3 has 15 residues.

V and J are TRBV13 and TRBJ2-3; TRBD2 aligns across 11 bases. V shed 2 bases, J shed 4 bases, and the junction held 8 bases outside the gene matches. This CDR3 is built from 17 residues. Per germline, CDR1 PRHDT and CDR2 FYEKMQ (reference sequence). CDR3 sequence: CASSLILAGGFADTQYF. CDR3 in DNA: TGTGCCAGCAGCTTAATCTTAGCGGGGGGGTTCGCAGATACGCAGTATTTT.

The J gene is TRBJ2-7, the V gene TRBV6-1; tentatively, D is TRBD2 (7 bases). Trimming cost V 4 bases and J 0 bases, with 16 bases left between them. CDR1 MNHNS and CDR2 SASEGT come from the germline V gene. This CDR3 is 16 amino acids long. The CDR3 loop reads CASSVGGAVGSYEQYV. The CDR3 nucleotides are TGTGCCAGCAGTGTGGGGGGGGCGGTGGGCTCCTACGAGCAGTACGTC.

The rearrangement links TRBV12-5 to TRBJ1-2, with 7 bases fitting TRBD1. The V segment lost 1 base and the J segment 4 bases; nucleotides outside the gene matches: 6. The CDR3 is 15 amino acids. CDR1 LGHNT and CDR2 FRNRAP come from the germline V gene. The CDR3 loop is CASGLGTGVSYGYTF. CDR3 nucleotide sequence: TGTGCTAGTGGTTTGGGGACAGGTGTCAGCTATGGCTACACCTTC.

V gene TRBV18 combines with J gene TRBJ2-1, with 11 bases fitting TRBD1. The CDR3 runs 16 residues. From germline, CDR1 is KGHSH and CDR2 LQKENI. V trimming: 3 bases; J trimming: 6 bases; junction bases outside the gene matches: 7. The CDR3 region is CASSPSAGTGGNEQFF. The DNA for the CDR3 is TGTGCCAGCTCACCCTCAGCCGGGACAGGGGGCAATGAGCAGTTCTTC.

This chain joins TRBV30 and TRBJ2-2, with 10 bases matching TRBD2. The CDR3 runs 14 residues. The V gene end was trimmed by 2 bases and the J gene end by 6 bases; junction bases not matched to a gene: 3. Germline V gene data show CDR1 as GTSNPN and CDR2 as SVGIG (reference sequence). CDR3 sequence reads: CAWSPTSGAGELFF. DNA for the CDR3: TGTGCCTGGAGTCCAACTAGCGGGGCCGGGGAGCTGTTTTTT.

This clone was seen a single time. This chain links TRBV27 with TRBJ2-1; 8 nucleotides agree with TRBD2. Germline loops: CDR1 MNHEY, CDR2 SMNVEV (reference sequence). The CDR3 totals 16 residues. V lost 7 bases, J lost 0 bases, and 8 bases stayed unmatched. The CDR3 spells CASTAGVPGSYNEQFF. The CDR3 DNA follows: TGTGCCAGCACAGCGGGAGTGCCCGGCTCCTACAATGAGCAGTTCTTC.

The V gene is TRBV9, the J gene TRBJ1-2, with a tentative D call TRBD1 (5 bases). This CDR3 comprises 15 residues. The germline V gene has CDR1 SGDLS and CDR2 YYNGEE. The V end lost 4 bases, the J end lost 6 bases, and 19 bases lay between the germline ends. The CDR3 region is CASSRGGSGEDGYTF. CDR3 nucleotides: TGTGCCAGCAGCCGTGGGGGATCGGGGGAGGATGGCTACACCTTC.

The chain carries TRBV27 and TRBJ2-7; TRBD2 agrees at 11 bases. The CDR3 is 17 residues long. V dropped 6 bases and J dropped 4; count of bases not matched to a gene: 14. The germline CDR1 and CDR2 sequences are MNHEY and SMNVEV (reference sequence). CDR3 nucleotides: TGTGCCAGCAGGCGTAGCGGGAGGGCCTTATCTCAATACGAGCAGTACTTC. It encodes CASRRSGRALSQYEQYF.

This chain links TRBV24-1 with TRBJ1-2; D is undetermined. The CDR3 runs to 13 residues. The V end was cut by 0 bases, the J end by 8 bases, with 9 bases between. CDR1 and CDR2 from the germline V gene are KGHDR and SFDVKD. The CDR3 region is CATSDLSGKGYTF. CDR3 sequence (DNA): TGTGCCACCAGTGATTTGTCGGGGAAAGGCTACACCTTC.

This clone came up a few times. The chain carries TRBV5-5 and TRBJ1-2, with D hard to call. The V end lost 4 bases, the J end lost 5 bases, and 9 bases lay between the germline ends. The CDR3 consists of 12 residues. Germline lookup yields CDR1 SGHKS and CDR2 YYEKEE (reference sequence). In DNA form, the CDR3 reads TGTGCCAGCAGCCTCGGGTTATATGGCTACACCTTC. This translates into CASSLGLYGYTF.

The chain is built from TRBV11-3 and TRBJ2-1; no clear D gene. Trimming took off 3 bases at V and 3 bases at J, with 6 bases between the two ends. The germline gives CDR1 SGHNT, CDR2 YENEEA. This CDR3 has 13 residues. In nucleotides, the CDR3 is TGTGCCAGCAGCTTGAGGAGCTACAATGAGCAGTTCTTC. It specifies CASSLRSYNEQFF.

The chain joins TRBV7-8 to TRBJ1-1; D remains ambiguous. Per germline, CDR1 SGHVS and CDR2 FQNEAQ. V was pared by 5 bases and J by 4 bases, with 14 bases between. This CDR3 region has 14 residues. This CDR3 is CASSRAGRGTEAFF. CDR3 bases: TGTGCCAGCAGCCGAGCCGGCCGAGGCACTGAAGCTTTCTTT.

This clone was recorded a few times. The chain carries TRBV5-6 and TRBJ2-7, with TRBD1 matching 9 bases. The CDR3 runs 16 residues. V lost 3 bases to trimming and J lost 0 bases; unmatched junction nucleotides: 7. Germline V CDR1 and CDR2: SGHDT, YYEEEE. The CDR3 nucleotides read TGTGCCAGCAGCTCGGGCGGGACAGGGAGCTCCTACGAGCAGTACTTC. Its translation is CASSSGGTGSSYEQYF. Looking up the rest from reference TRBV5-6 and TRBJ2-7 gives the full variable domain: DAGVTQSPTHLIKTRGQQVTLRCSPKSGHDTVSWYQQALGQGPQFIFQYYEEEERQRGNFPDRFSGHQFPNYSSELNVNALLLGDSALYLCASSSGGTGSSYEQYFGPGTRLTVT.

V and J are TRBV14 and TRBJ1-3; TRBD1 might be the D (6 bases). Trimming left V 2 bases short and J 9 bases short, with 11 bases between. CDR3 size: 13 residues. Germline V gene lookup returns CDR1 SGHDN and CDR2 FVKESK. The CDR3 region has the DNA TGTGCCAGCAGCCAAACAGGGTCAGGCACCATATATTTT. Its protein is CASSQTGSGTIYF.